Described below is a single TCR beta chain sequence and its context. The data originate from a study of technical replicates of blood from several donors. Data came from immunoSEQ multiplex PCR; TCRdb stores just in-frame clones and leaves some out. The sample includes around 15,000 clones, about 79% of them seen just once. This clonotype was sampled from a human donor in good health. Some clones in this sample may be carry-over from other donors' samples. The sample taken for sequencing was PBMCs.

The CDR3 protein is CAWGDSYEQYF. For the CDR3, the DNA is TGTGCCTGGGGTGACAGCTACGAGCAGTACTTC. V gene TRBV30 combines with J gene TRBJ2-5; D possibly corresponds to TRBD1 (5 bases). The end of the DNA is better explained by TRBJ2-7, so the J call may be wrong. CDR3 length: 11 amino acids. Germline lookup yields CDR1 GTSNPN and CDR2 SVGIG (reference sequence).